Below, 21 T cell receptor beta chains from the same sample are listed, as sequenced in a study of OX40 agonist ivuxolimab in advanced cancers. Sequencing used immunoSEQ multiplex PCR; TCRdb keeps in-frame clones, though not all of them. The sample consists of about 41,000 clones, approximately 80% of them appearing once. The source material was CD4+ or CD8+ T cells sorted from blood, sampled in a trial of the OX40 agonist ivuxolimab. The receptors were sampled from an adult with an advanced solid tumor such as melanoma, head and neck, liver or kidney cancer.

This clone came up once. The rearrangement uses TRBV15 and TRBJ2-3; D not certain. This CDR3 has 16 amino acids. Trimming took off 0 bases at V and 5 bases at J, with 15 bases between the two ends. Germline V gene data show CDR1 as LNHNV and CDR2 as YYDKDF (reference sequence). The CDR3 spells CATSREGLGFQDTQYF. The CDR3 DNA reads as TGTGCCACCAGCAGAGAGGGTTTGGGATTCCAAGATACGCAGTATTTT.

This chain links TRBV6-1 with TRBJ2-7, with 11 bases that match TRBD1. The CDR3 has 15 amino acids. Per germline, CDR1 MNHNS and CDR2 SASEGT. V was pared by 4 bases and J by 6 bases, with 8 bases of the junction left unmatched. The CDR3 nucleotides read TGTGCCAGCAGTGTGGAGGACAGGGGGCAGAGCGAGCAGTACTTC. Translated: CASSVEDRGQSEQYF.

The chain has TRBV7-2 and TRBJ2-2; a weak D match, TRBD1 (6 bases). The germline V gene encodes CDR1 SGHTA and CDR2 FQGNSA. Between the trimmed V and J ends, which lost 4 bases and 2 bases, there was a span of 17 bases. The CDR3 totals 17 residues. The CDR3 bases are TGTGCCAGCAGCTCCCGTGACACAGGGAGAAACACCGGGGAGCTGTTTTTT. Translating gives CASSSRDTGRNTGELFF.

The chain has TRBV6-6 and TRBJ1-5; no firm D call. CDR1 is MNHNY, CDR2 SVGAGI, per germline (reference sequence). Trimming took 7 bases from V and 0 from J, leaving 13 bases between them. The CDR3 has 15 residues. The CDR3 reads CASNAGVYSNQPQHF. DNA for the CDR3: TGTGCCAGCAATGCGGGAGTTTATAGCAATCAGCCCCAGCATTTT.

This chain links TRBV18 with TRBJ2-1; D call uncertain. This CDR3 has 14 residues. In germline, CDR1 is KGHSH, CDR2 LQKENI. Between the trimmed V and J ends, which lost 3 bases and 10 bases, there was a span of 16 bases. CDR3 in amino acids: CASSPNRLMAEQFF. In DNA form, the CDR3 reads TGTGCCAGCTCACCCAATCGACTCATGGCGGAGCAGTTCTTC.

The chain links TRBV28 to TRBJ2-7, with 12 bases matching TRBD1. The V segment lost 5 bases and the J segment 5 bases; nucleotides outside the gene matches: 7. Looked up from germline, CDR1 is MDHEN and CDR2 is SYDVKM. The CDR3 length is 15 residues. Here the CDR3 DNA reads TGTGCCAGCAGTCGTCCCGGGACAGGGGGCAACGAGCAGTACTTC. This sequence encodes CASSRPGTGGNEQYF.

The rearrangement links TRBV6-6 to TRBJ1-5; D gene uncertain. Trimming removed 7 bases from V and 5 bases from J, with 9 bases in between. CDR3 size: 12 residues. In germline, CDR1 is MNHNY, CDR2 SVGAGI (reference sequence). CDR3 bases: TGTGCCAGCACCCACTCTGATCAGCCCCAGCATTTT. Translating it yields CASTHSDQPQHF.

This clone was recorded a few times. The V gene is TRBV19, the J gene TRBJ2-7; 13 nucleotides align to TRBD2. The CDR3 extends over 15 amino acids. J gave up 2 bases and V 5 bases, and 3 bases lay outside the gene matches. Germline values: CDR1 LNHDA, CDR2 SQIVND (reference sequence). This CDR3 reads CASSVGTSGTYEQYF. DNA for the CDR3: TGTGCCAGTAGTGTTGGGACTAGCGGGACCTACGAGCAGTACTTC.

This clone was recorded a few times. The chain uses TRBV4-1 and TRBJ1-1; D is uncertain. The CDR3 has 15 residues. The germline V gene has CDR1 MGHRA and CDR2 YSYEKL. Trimming cost V 1 base and J 0 bases, with 9 bases left between them. The CDR3 sequence: CASSQAMGLNTEAFF. For the CDR3, the DNA is TGCGCCAGCAGCCAAGCTATGGGATTGAACACTGAAGCTTTCTTT.

This chain's CDR3 is CASSHSGTGDAGANVLTF. CDR3 coding DNA: TGCGCCAGCAGCCACTCCGGGACAGGGGACGCTGGGGCCAACGTCCTGACTTTC. V and J are TRBV4-3 and TRBJ2-6; 10 bases map to TRBD1. Per germline, CDR1 LGHNA and CDR2 YSLEER. The CDR3 contains 18 residues. With V trimmed by 3 bases and J by 2 bases, 7 bases remained unmatched.

Within the sample, this clone is large (0.1 to 1%). This chain joins TRBV10-2 and TRBJ2-3; 7 nucleotides align to TRBD2. This CDR3 region has 15 residues. Unmatched junction bases numbered 6, after V lost 2 bases and J lost 4 bases. Germline CDR1 WSHSY, CDR2 SAAADI. The CDR3 DNA is TGCGCCAGCAGTGAGGCGGGTGCGGGAGCAGATACGCAGTATTTT. Its translation: CASSEAGAGADTQYF.

This chain links TRBV7-7 with TRBJ2-2, with D perhaps matching TRBD2 (5 bases). V gave up 6 bases and J gave up 1 base, with 15 bases separating them. Germline CDR1 and CDR2: SSHAT and FNYEAQ (reference sequence). CDR3 length: 16 residues. CDR3 sequence: CASRAGVAGNTGELFF. DNA of the CDR3: TGTGCCAGCAGAGCTGGAGTGGCGGGGAACACCGGGGAGCTGTTTTTT.

V and J are TRBV5-5 and TRBJ2-7, with D uncertain. The germline gives CDR1 SGHKS, CDR2 YYEKEE (reference sequence). V was cut by 2 bases and J by 4 bases, with 22 bases left in between. This CDR3 has 17 residues. The CDR3 loop reads CASSLALEPVQSYEQYF. For the CDR3, the DNA is TGTGCCAGCAGCTTAGCTCTGGAGCCAGTGCAGTCTTACGAGCAGTACTTC.

V is TRBV7-5 and J is TRBJ2-3; TRBD1, the D gene given by the table, was not confirmed from the DNA. TRBV7-5 represents a pseudogene. CDR3 length: 18 residues. CDR3: CVRSLAPWTGEGTDTQYF. CDR3 nucleotide sequence: TGTGTCAGAAGCTTAGCCCCTTGGACAGGGGAAGGGACAGATACGCAGTATTTT.

V gene TRBV7-6 combines with J gene TRBJ2-5, with a tentative D call TRBD1 (6 bases). V was trimmed by 1 base and J by 4 bases, leaving 7 bases between them. Germline-derived CDR1 and CDR2 are SGHVS and FNYEAQ. The CDR3 contains 13 residues. The CDR3: CASSLGGLETQYF. The CDR3 nucleotides are TGTGCCAGCAGCTTAGGGGGGCTAGAGACCCAGTACTTC.

This sequence joins TRBV19 and TRBJ2-3; D is undetermined. There are 12 residues in the CDR3. The V gene lost 7 bases and the J gene lost 5 bases, with 10 bases spanning the gap. Germline V gives CDR1 LNHDA, CDR2 SQIVND (reference sequence). The CDR3 nucleotides are TGTGCCAGTAAGCAGGTCGGAGATACGCAGTATTTT. This sequence encodes CASKQVGDTQYF.

This chain uses TRBV9 with TRBJ1-3; possible D gene TRBD1, 5 bases. Germline lookup yields CDR1 SGDLS and CDR2 YYNGEE. Trimming removed 0 bases at V and 4 bases at J, with 17 bases between. The CDR3 runs to 17 residues. CDR3 region: CASSVDGQGPYGNTIYF. The CDR3, as DNA: TGTGCCAGCAGCGTAGATGGGCAGGGACCTTACGGAAACACCATATATTTT. The variable domain in full, with the rest retrieved from reference TRBV9 and TRBJ1-3, is DSGVTQTPKHLITATGQRVTLRCSPRSGDLSVYWYQQSLDQGLQFLIQYYNGEERAKGNILERFSAQQFPDLHSELNLSSLELGDSALYFCASSVDGQGPYGNTIYFGEGSWLTVV.

This chain joins TRBV7-3 and TRBJ2-2; D gene ambiguous. This CDR3 is built from 15 residues. The V end lost 1 base, the J end lost 4 bases, and 10 bases lay between the germline ends. The germline V gene has CDR1 SGHTA and CDR2 FQGTGA. CDR3 DNA: TGTGCCAGCAGCTTAAACCCCACGTTCACCGGGGAGCTGTTTTTT. It encodes CASSLNPTFTGELFF.

The genes are TRBV7-2 and TRBJ2-2; TRBD2 aligns across 10 bases. The CDR3 totals 16 residues. Looked up from germline, CDR1 is SGHTA and CDR2 is FQGNSA. V trimming: 4 bases; J trimming: 3 bases; junction bases outside the gene matches: 5. This CDR3 is CASSSPSGGDTGELFF. CDR3 nucleotides: TGTGCCAGCAGCTCCCCCAGCGGGGGGGACACCGGGGAGCTGTTTTTT.

The chain has TRBV19 and TRBJ2-3, with 7 bases matching TRBD2. The CDR3 consists of 18 residues. The V and J ends lost 6 bases and 2 bases, in that order; junction bases with no gene match: 17. Germline loops: CDR1 LNHDA, CDR2 SQIVND (reference sequence). The CDR3 bases are TGTGCCAGTAGAACGTCGGACTGGAGCGGGACTCACACAGATACGCAGTATTTT. Protein sequence: CASRTSDWSGTHTDTQYF. The variable domain in full, with the rest retrieved from reference TRBV19 and TRBJ2-3, is DGGITQSPKYLFRKEGQNVTLSCEQNLNHDAMYWYRQDPGQGLRLIYYSQIVNDFQKGDIAEGYSVSREKKESFPLTVTSAQKNPTAFYLCASRTSDWSGTHTDTQYFGPGTRLTVL.

In this sample, this clone turned up a few times. The chain uses TRBV14 and TRBJ1-6; perhaps TRBD1 as D (6 bases). This CDR3 has 15 amino acids. The V end was cut by 2 bases, the J end by 8 bases, with 13 bases between. Germline V gene lookup returns CDR1 SGHDN and CDR2 FVKESK. DNA of the CDR3: TGTGCCAGCAGCCAATCCACAGGGTTTCATTCACCCCTCCACTTT. It is translated as CASSQSTGFHSPLHF.